This paragraph reports one TCR beta chain. The antigen is unknown. The library targeted TCRbeta and was prepared with unique molecular identifiers. Using its own MiXCR run on the PCR reads, TCRdb lists one record per CDR3 protein. Of fewer than 550,000 distinct CDR3 sequences in the sample, about 10% were seen once. V dropped 4 bases and J dropped 3 bases, with 13 bases sitting between them. This CDR3 comprises 14 residues. The germline V gene encodes CDR1 KGHSH and CDR2 LQKENI. The sample belongs to a study of T-cell reconstitution after alpha-beta-depleted transplantation in children. Study-level results: Newly produced T cells mostly provided counts and TCRbeta diversity after one year, as hyperexpanded clones declined. At around two months after transplant, the alpha-beta T cells were reportedly derived from several hundred expanded clones that came from non-depleted graft cells. Some patients' high day-60 TCRbeta diversity was attributed to recipient cells surviving conditioning.

V and J are TRBV18 and TRBJ2-7; tentative D call: TRBD1 (5 bases). The receptor was isolated from a female patient between 2 and 15 years old who had a stem cell transplant for aplastic anemia, so the T cells may come from the graft donor. Source: PBMCs, mostly from graft donor cells, taken 180 days after TCRalphabeta/CD19-depleted stem cell transplant. CDR3 DNA: TGTGCCAGCTCACTGGAGACAGCGAGCTACGAGCAGTACTTC. Its translation: CASSLETASYEQYF.